The entry below describes one TCR beta chain. What it binds is unknown. The V segment lost 5 bases and the J segment 6 bases; nucleotides outside the gene matches: 7. This CDR3 is built from 15 residues. Looked up from germline, CDR1 is MNHNY and CDR2 is SVGAGI (reference sequence). Naive CD4 T cells, CD45RO-negative and CD62L-positive, were flow-sorted from PBMCs. This entry comes from a study of human versus mouse CDR3 diversity and MHC coevolution. On the study more broadly: Each sample yielded about 5.5 x 10^6 to 1.6 x 10^7 valid reads.

Study-wide results and limits: Human T cells were selected on a handful of MHC II alleles. Mice had fewer CDR3 deletions and insertions than humans on average.

The method was immunoSEQ multiplex PCR; TCRdb's version includes in-frame clones alone and lacks a portion of them. Here the sample spans 86,000 or so clones, approximately 92% being singletons. This TCR was recovered from a person between 25 and 70 years old in good health. This chain uses TRBV6-6 with TRBJ1-6; TRBD1 agrees at 7 bases. Sequencing input: naive CD4+ T cells from blood. The subset was: CD45RO-negative CD62L-positive naive CD4 T cells. This CDR3 is CASSARQGSNSPLHF. DNA of the CDR3: TGTGCCAGCAGTGCCCGACAGGGAAGTAATTCACCCCTCCACTTT.